A single sample is the source of the 23 T cell receptor beta chains below, sequenced in a study of early T cells in non-severe SARS-CoV-2 infection. Each CDR3 protein gets one entry after TCRdb re-called the 5' RACE reads with MiXCR. There are 55,000 to 75,000 distinct CDR3 sequences in the sample; about 6% occur only once, and around 3.5% lies in the top ten. The source material was whole blood, sampled at baseline. The receptors here all came from an adult who was a healthcare worker with PCR-confirmed SARS-CoV-2 infection or an uninfected control (not recorded which).

This clonotype was observed a handful of times. The chain joins TRBV12-3 or TRBV12-4 to TRBJ2-5; TRBD2 matches 13 bases. This CDR3 is built from 14 residues. The trim removed 6 bases at V and 6 bases at J, leaving 4 bases unmatched. In DNA form, the CDR3 reads TGTGCCAGCAGACTAGCGGGAGGGCCAAAGACCCAGTACTTC. Translating it yields CASRLAGGPKTQYF.

The chain carries TRBV6-4 and TRBJ1-1; unclear D gene. The V gene lost 8 bases and the J gene lost 4 bases, with 14 bases spanning the gap. The CDR3 runs 13 residues. Germline V gene data show CDR1 as MRHNA and CDR2 as SNTAGT. The CDR3 region is CASRVGFGTEAFF. The CDR3, as DNA: TGTGCCAGCCGTGTCGGCTTCGGCACTGAAGCTTTCTTT.

This clonotype came up many times. The gene calls are TRBV11-2 and TRBJ1-4; 8 bases line up with TRBD1. Trimming at V came to 5 bases and at J to 8 bases, leaving 7 bases not matched to a gene. The germline CDR1 and CDR2 sequences are SGHAT and FQNNGV. The CDR3 runs 14 residues. The DNA of the CDR3 is TGTGCCAGCAGCCTCAGGGGGCTGGAGGAAAAACTGTTTTTT. It yields the protein CASSLRGLEEKLFF.

The CDR3 DNA follows: TGCAGCGTTGAATTGGGGCGAGCCGGGGAGCTGTTTTTT. Translating it yields CSVELGRAGELFF. The chain is built from TRBV29-1 and TRBJ2-2, with D perhaps matching TRBD1 (5 bases). The CDR3 contains 13 residues. Between the trimmed V and J ends, which lost 2 bases and 6 bases, there was a span of 10 bases. Looked up from germline, CDR1 is SQVTM and CDR2 is ANQGSEA.

This clonotype occurred many times. V gene TRBV6-1 combines with J gene TRBJ2-3; possible D gene TRBD1, 6 bases. The CDR3 consists of 15 residues. Germline CDR1 is MNHNS and CDR2 is SASEGT. V was pared by 7 bases and J by 6 bases, with 20 bases between. CDR3 nucleotides: TGTGCCAGCACCACAGGGATAAGGGACGTTGATACGCAGTATTTT. Translating gives CASTTGIRDVDTQYF.

This clonotype was seen ten or more times. The V call is TRBV6-1, the J call TRBJ2-5, with TRBD1 as a possible D gene (6 bases). The V end lost 2 bases, the J end lost 5 bases, and 12 bases lay between the germline ends. CDR1 is MNHNS, CDR2 SASEGT, per germline. CDR3 length: 14 residues. The CDR3 protein is CASSEQGRGETQYF. DNA of the CDR3: TGTGCCAGCAGTGAACAGGGGCGAGGGGAGACCCAGTACTTC.

The table lists this clonotype with a few counts. This chain joins TRBV20-1 and TRBJ2-1; 13 bases match TRBD2. This CDR3 has 16 amino acids. The ends lost 0 bases at V and 8 bases at J; junction bases unmatched: 7. In germline, CDR1 is DFQATT, CDR2 SNEGSKA (reference sequence). The CDR3 region has the DNA TGCAGTGCTAGAGATTGGACTAGCGGGAGAACCCATGAGCAGTTCTTC. Its protein product is CSARDWTSGRTHEQFF.

In this sample, this clonotype turned up a few times. This CDR3 reads CASSQDVRDTGELFF. The DNA for the CDR3 is TGTGCCAGCAGCCAAGACGTCCGGGACACCGGGGAGCTGTTTTTT. V and J are TRBV4-2 and TRBJ2-2; D remains ambiguous. Trimming pared 0 bases from V and 3 bases from J, leaving 8 bases between. The CDR3 has 15 residues. Germline V gene lookup returns CDR1 LGHNA and CDR2 YNFKEQ.

This clonotype was recorded at least ten times. The chain combines TRBV25-1 with TRBJ1-4, with D maybe TRBD1 (5 bases). The germline V gene has CDR1 MGHDK and CDR2 SYGVNS. With 2 bases removed from V and 3 bases from J, the gap between germline ends came to 10 bases. The CDR3 sequence is 15 residues long. In DNA form, the CDR3 reads TGTGCCAGCAGTGAAGAGACAGAGCCTAATGAAAAACTGTTTTTT. Amino acids: CASSEETEPNEKLFF.

This clonotype was recorded many times. The J gene is TRBJ1-2, the V gene TRBV5-5; D is possibly TRBD1 (6 bases). CDR1 SGHKS and CDR2 YYEKEE come from the germline V gene (reference sequence). This CDR3 spans 15 amino acids. V was trimmed by 6 bases and J by 0 bases, leaving 15 bases between them. This CDR3 reads CASTPEGGSNYGYTF. CDR3 DNA: TGTGCCAGCACCCCAGAAGGGGGTTCTAACTATGGCTACACCTTC.

This clonotype was counted ten times or more. Here the CDR3 reads CASSQVTSYEQYF. The DNA for the CDR3 is TGTGCCAGTAGCCAGGTTACCTCCTACGAGCAGTACTTC. The chain couples TRBV19 to TRBJ2-7; D call uncertain. Germline CDR1 LNHDA, CDR2 SQIVND (reference sequence). The CDR3 extends over 13 amino acids. V lost 6 bases and J 0 bases, leaving 9 bases between the germline ends.

This clonotype was recorded at least ten times. V is TRBV4-1 and J is TRBJ2-7, with D possibly being TRBD1 (7 bases). CDR3 size: 19 residues. The V gene's germline CDR1 is MGHRA and CDR2 YSYEKL. The V end lost 0 bases, the J end lost 3 bases, and 24 bases lay between the germline ends. This CDR3 reads CASSQEAAGGSVRIYEQYF. In DNA, the CDR3 is TGCGCCAGCAGCCAAGAGGCCGCAGGGGGGTCGGTTAGGATCTACGAGCAGTACTTC.

The chain uses TRBV20-1 and TRBJ2-7; TRBD1 matches 7 bases. This CDR3 is 13 amino acids long. Trimming cost V 6 bases and J 1 base; bases outside gene matches: 6. CDR1 is DFQATT, CDR2 SNEGSKA, per germline (reference sequence). CDR3 residues: CSAVQGSSYEQYF. DNA for the CDR3: TGCAGTGCAGTACAGGGGTCGTCCTACGAGCAGTACTTC.

For this clonotype: A much bigger clone sits one base away, suggesting this may be a read error. This CDR3 is CTSSLVTSGSYNEQFF. CDR3 DNA: TGCACCAGCAGCTTGGTGACTAGCGGGAGTTACAATGAGCAGTTCTTC. The rearrangement joins TRBV5-1 to TRBJ2-1, with TRBD2 identical over 12 bases. The CDR3 length is 16 residues. Germline-derived CDR1 and CDR2 are SGHRS and YFSETQ.

In this sample, this clonotype turned up many times. This chain links TRBV12-3 or TRBV12-4 with TRBJ1-3, with D unclear. The CDR3 consists of 12 residues. V was cut by 6 bases and J by 6 bases, with 9 bases left in between. In DNA form, the CDR3 reads TGTGCCAGCAGATCAGAGATAAACACCATATATTTT. Protein: CASRSEINTIYF.

The V and J genes are TRBV27 and TRBJ1-1; D is uncertain. V lost 4 bases, J lost 2 bases, and 8 bases lay in between. There are 13 residues in the CDR3. Germline V gene lookup returns CDR1 MNHEY and CDR2 SMNVEV (reference sequence). The CDR3 coding sequence is TGTGCCAGCAGTTGGATGACCAACACTGAAGCTTTCTTT. It encodes CASSWMTNTEAFF.

In its sample, this clonotype was seen a few times. The V call is TRBV6-5, the J call TRBJ1-3; D call uncertain. The CDR3 length is 14 residues. V was shortened by 5 bases and J by 1 base, with 9 bases between the two germline ends. Germline V gives CDR1 MNHEY, CDR2 SVGAGI. The CDR3 spells CASSREFSGNTIYF. The DNA for the CDR3 is TGTGCCAGCAGTCGTGAGTTTTCTGGAAACACCATATATTTT.

Concerning this clonotype: This may arise from a read error, as a much more abundant clone is one base away. The chain joins TRBV5-6 to TRBJ2-7; TRBD2 matches 8 bases. This CDR3 is built from 14 residues. The germline V gene encodes CDR1 SGHDT and CDR2 YYEEEE. The CDR3 sequence is CANSRKRERYEQYF. The CDR3 DNA reads TGTGCCAACAGCCGGAAGCGGGAGAGGTACGAGCAGTACTTC.

This clonotype came up many times. This chain links TRBV5-1 with TRBJ2-7, with no clear D. This CDR3 comprises 12 residues. Germline-derived CDR1 and CDR2 are SGHRS and YFSETQ. V was cut by 5 bases and J by 2 bases, with 8 bases left in between. The CDR3 spells CASSGETYEQYF. CDR3 nucleotide sequence: TGCGCCAGCAGTGGGGAAACCTACGAGCAGTACTTC. The variable domain in full, completed from reference TRBV5-1 and TRBJ2-7, reads KAGVTQTPRYLIKTRGQQVTLSCSPISGHRSVSWYQQTPGQGLQFLFEYFSETQRNKGNFPGRFSGRQFSNSRSEMNVSTLELGDSALYLCASSGETYEQYFGPGTRLTVT.

The table lists this clonotype with many counts. The chain combines TRBV30 with TRBJ2-3; no clear D gene. V lost 4 bases and J lost 3, with 5 bases in between. The CDR3 runs to 11 residues. Germline V gene lookup returns CDR1 GTSNPN and CDR2 SVGIG (reference sequence). The CDR3 loop reads CAWKFTDTQYF. The CDR3 DNA reads as TGTGCCTGGAAATTTACAGATACGCAGTATTTT.

This clonotype was observed many times. This chain connects TRBV11-2 to TRBJ2-3, with 14 bases that match TRBD2. This CDR3 is built from 15 residues. V lost 5 bases and J lost 9; bases outside the gene matches: 7. Looked up from germline, CDR1 is SGHAT and CDR2 is FQNNGV. The CDR3 is CASSQGTSGSGTQYF. Here the CDR3 DNA reads TGTGCCAGCAGCCAGGGGACTAGCGGGAGTGGCACGCAGTATTTT.

This clonotype was seen ten or more times. The chain recombines TRBV28 with TRBJ2-5; D gene unclear. V was shortened by 6 bases and J by 3 bases, with 17 bases between the two germline ends. Germline assignment: CDR1 MDHEN and CDR2 SYDVKM. This CDR3 comprises 15 residues. CDR3 coding DNA: TGTGCCAGCAGGCCCGCCGACCTACTAAAAGAGACCCAGTACTTC. Protein sequence: CASRPADLLKETQYF.

Many counts were recorded for this clonotype. The rearrangement links TRBV11-2 to TRBJ2-2; 7 bases line up with TRBD1. Looked up from germline, CDR1 is SGHAT and CDR2 is FQNNGV. Trimming at V came to 5 bases and at J to 4 bases, leaving 7 bases not matched to a gene. The CDR3 sequence is 15 residues long. The CDR3 here is CASSQLRGPTGELFF. For the CDR3, the DNA is TGTGCCAGCAGCCAACTGAGGGGGCCCACCGGGGAGCTGTTTTTT.